A single T cell receptor beta chain is shown here with its context. The data are from a study of blood T cell repertoires in COVID-19. At the level of the study: Sources were T cells, B-cell-depleted T cells, or PBMCs; the material itself was cDNA or gDNA.

Authors' processing steps: Using reference gene primer amplification, nucleated cell counts were estimated. Assay: immunoSEQ multiplex PCR; the TCRdb copy retains only in-frame clones and omits some. V, J and clone size are those of that table, while D and trimming were read from the DNA. The data hold fewer than 450,000 clones, with around 90% observed a single time. Grouping used clinical history reported by participants in a survey and questionnaire. The CDR3 is made up of 11 amino acids. In germline, CDR1 is SGHNT, CDR2 YYREEE (reference sequence). V lost 5 bases, J lost 8 bases, and 7 bases lay in between.

The TCR sequence derives from a woman in her 40s with acute COVID-19. The rearrangement joins TRBV5-4 to TRBJ2-2; D gene ambiguous. The sequencing input was PBMCs or T cells enriched from blood (not recorded which). The CDR3 DNA reads as TGTGCCAGCAGTTTTCAAGGGGAGCTGTTTTTT. Protein: CASSFQGELFF.